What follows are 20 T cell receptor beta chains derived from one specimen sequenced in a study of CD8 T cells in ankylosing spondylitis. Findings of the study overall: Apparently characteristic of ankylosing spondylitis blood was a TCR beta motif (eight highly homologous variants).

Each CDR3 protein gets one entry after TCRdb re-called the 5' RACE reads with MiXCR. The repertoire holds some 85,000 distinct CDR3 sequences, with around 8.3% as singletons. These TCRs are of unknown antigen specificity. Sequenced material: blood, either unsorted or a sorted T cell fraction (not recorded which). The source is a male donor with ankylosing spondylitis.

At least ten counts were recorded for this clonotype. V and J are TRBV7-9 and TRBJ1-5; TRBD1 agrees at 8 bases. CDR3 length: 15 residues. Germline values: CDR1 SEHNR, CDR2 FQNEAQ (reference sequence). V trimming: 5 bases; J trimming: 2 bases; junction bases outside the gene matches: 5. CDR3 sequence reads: CASSQQGAGNQPQHF. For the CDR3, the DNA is TGTGCCAGCAGCCAGCAGGGGGCTGGCAATCAGCCCCAGCATTTT.

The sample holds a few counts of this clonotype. The CDR3 DNA reads TGCAGTTACAGGGGGGCCTATGGCTACACCTTC. Translating gives CSYRGAYGYTF. The chain combines TRBV20-1 with TRBJ1-2, with 8 nucleotides matching TRBD1. The CDR3 consists of 11 residues. V shed 8 bases, J shed 4 bases, and the junction held 3 bases outside the gene matches. CDR1 is DFQATT, CDR2 SNEGSKA, per germline (reference sequence).

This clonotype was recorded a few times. CDR3 amino acids: CASRADGSWETQYF. The CDR3, as DNA: TGTGCCAGCAGGGCAGACGGGTCGTGGGAGACCCAGTACTTC. The chain has TRBV27 and TRBJ2-5; no definite D call. CDR1 is MNHEY, CDR2 SMNVEV, per germline (reference sequence). The CDR3 spans 14 residues. V lost 6 bases to trimming and J lost 5 bases, with 16 bases between them.

The CDR3 region has the DNA TGTGCCAGCAGTAAATCACCAACGAACACTGAAGCTTTCTTT. This translates into CASSKSPTNTEAFF. The V gene is TRBV6-1, the J gene TRBJ1-1; D remains ambiguous. V lost 5 bases and J lost 1, with 11 bases in between. CDR3 length equals 14 residues. Germline CDR1 is MNHNS and CDR2 is SASEGT.

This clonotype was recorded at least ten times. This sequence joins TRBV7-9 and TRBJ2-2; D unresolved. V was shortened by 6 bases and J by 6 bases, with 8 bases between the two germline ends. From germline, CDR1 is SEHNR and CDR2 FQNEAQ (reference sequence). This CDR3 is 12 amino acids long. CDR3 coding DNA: TGTGCCAGCAGGGCAGTGGCCGGGGAGCTGTTTTTT. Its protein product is CASRAVAGELFF. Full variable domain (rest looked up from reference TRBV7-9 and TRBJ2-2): DTGVSQNPRHKITKRGQNVTFRCDPISEHNRLYWYRQTLGQGPEFLTYFQNEAQLEKSRLLSDRFSAERPKGSFSTLEIQRTEQGDSAMYLCASRAVAGELFFGEGSRLTVL.

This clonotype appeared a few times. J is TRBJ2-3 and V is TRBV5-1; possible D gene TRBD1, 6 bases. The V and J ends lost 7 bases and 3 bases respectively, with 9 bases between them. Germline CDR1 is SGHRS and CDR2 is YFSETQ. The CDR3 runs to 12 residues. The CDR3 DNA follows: TGCGCCAGCCGAACAGGGACAGATACGCAGTATTTT. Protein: CASRTGTDTQYF.

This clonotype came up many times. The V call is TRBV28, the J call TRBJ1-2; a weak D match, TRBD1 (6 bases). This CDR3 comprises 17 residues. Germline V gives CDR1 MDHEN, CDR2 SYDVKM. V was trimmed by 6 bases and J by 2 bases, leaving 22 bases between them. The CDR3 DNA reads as TGTGCCAGCAGCTTCGGGGGCGAACAGGAACTCAACTATGGCTACACCTTC. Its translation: CASSFGGEQELNYGYTF.

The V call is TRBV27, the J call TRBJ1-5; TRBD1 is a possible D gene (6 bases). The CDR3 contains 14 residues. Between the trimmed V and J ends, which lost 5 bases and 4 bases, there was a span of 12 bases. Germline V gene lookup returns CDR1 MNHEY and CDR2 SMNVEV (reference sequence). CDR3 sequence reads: CASSTQGGNQPQHF. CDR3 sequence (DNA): TGTGCCAGCAGTACCCAAGGGGGAAATCAGCCCCAGCATTTT.

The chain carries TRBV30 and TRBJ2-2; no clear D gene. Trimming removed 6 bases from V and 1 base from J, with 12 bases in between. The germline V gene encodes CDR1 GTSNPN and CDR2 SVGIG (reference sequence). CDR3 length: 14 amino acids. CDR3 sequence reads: CACDRTKNTGELFF. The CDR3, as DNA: TGTGCCTGTGATCGGACCAAGAACACCGGGGAGCTGTTTTTT.

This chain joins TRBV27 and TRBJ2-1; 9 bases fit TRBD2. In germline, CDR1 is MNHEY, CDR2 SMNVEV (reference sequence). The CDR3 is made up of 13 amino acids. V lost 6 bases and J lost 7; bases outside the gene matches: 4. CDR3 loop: CASRPGLANEQFF. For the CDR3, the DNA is TGTGCCAGCAGACCCGGACTAGCGAATGAGCAGTTCTTC.

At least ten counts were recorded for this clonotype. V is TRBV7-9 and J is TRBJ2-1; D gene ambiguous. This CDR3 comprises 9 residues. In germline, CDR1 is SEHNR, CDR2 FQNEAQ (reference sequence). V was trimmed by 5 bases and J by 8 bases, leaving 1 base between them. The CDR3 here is CASSHEQFF. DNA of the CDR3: TGTGCCAGCAGCCATGAGCAGTTCTTC.

CDR3: CASSPGPGQKNIQYF. The CDR3 nucleotides read TGTGCCAGCAGCCCAGGCCCCGGACAAAAAAACATTCAGTACTTC. The chain is built from TRBV7-9 and TRBJ2-4; TRBD1 is a possible D gene (5 bases). CDR3 length: 15 residues. Between the trimmed V and J ends, which lost 5 bases and 4 bases, there was a span of 15 bases. Germline-derived CDR1 and CDR2 are SEHNR and FQNEAQ (reference sequence).

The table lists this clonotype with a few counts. For the CDR3, the DNA is TGTGCCAGCAGCCAGACTAGCGGATACAATGAGCAGTTCTTC. Its protein product is CASSQTSGYNEQFF. The J gene is TRBJ2-1, the V gene TRBV13, with 9 bases fitting TRBD2. With V trimmed by 5 bases and J by 4 bases, 3 bases remained unmatched. Germline loops: CDR1 PRHDT, CDR2 FYEKMQ (reference sequence). The CDR3 consists of 14 residues.

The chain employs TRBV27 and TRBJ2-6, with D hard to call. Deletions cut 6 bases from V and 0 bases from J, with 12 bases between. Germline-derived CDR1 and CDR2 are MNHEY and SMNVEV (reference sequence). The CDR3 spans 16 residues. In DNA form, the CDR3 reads TGTGCCAGCAGGGTGGACGGCTACTCTGGGGCCAACGTCCTGACTTTC. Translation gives CASRVDGYSGANVLTF.

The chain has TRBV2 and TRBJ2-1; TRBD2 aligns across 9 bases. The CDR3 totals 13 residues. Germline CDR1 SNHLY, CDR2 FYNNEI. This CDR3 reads CVPWREGYNEQFF. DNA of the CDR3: TGTGTTCCGTGGCGGGAGGGGTACAATGAGCAGTTCTTC.

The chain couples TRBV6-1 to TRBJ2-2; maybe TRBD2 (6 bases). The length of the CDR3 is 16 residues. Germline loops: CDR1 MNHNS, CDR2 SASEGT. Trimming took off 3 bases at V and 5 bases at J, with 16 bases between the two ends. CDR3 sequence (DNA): TGTGCCAGCAGTGATCTGGCTAGGGGAGGTACCGGGGAGCTGTTTTTT. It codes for CASSDLARGGTGELFF.

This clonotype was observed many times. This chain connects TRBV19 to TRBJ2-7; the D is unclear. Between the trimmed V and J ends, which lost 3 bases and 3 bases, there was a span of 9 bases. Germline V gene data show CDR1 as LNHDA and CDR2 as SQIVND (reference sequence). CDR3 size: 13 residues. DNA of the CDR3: TGTGCCAGTAGTATCGACCGGTTCTACGAGCAGTACTTC. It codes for CASSIDRFYEQYF.

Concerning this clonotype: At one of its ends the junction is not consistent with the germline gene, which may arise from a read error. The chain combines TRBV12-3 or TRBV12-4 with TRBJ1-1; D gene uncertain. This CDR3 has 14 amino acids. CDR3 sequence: CARSSGLENTEAFF. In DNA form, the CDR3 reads TGTGCCAGAAGTTCAGGCCTTGAGAACACTGAAGCTTTCTTT.

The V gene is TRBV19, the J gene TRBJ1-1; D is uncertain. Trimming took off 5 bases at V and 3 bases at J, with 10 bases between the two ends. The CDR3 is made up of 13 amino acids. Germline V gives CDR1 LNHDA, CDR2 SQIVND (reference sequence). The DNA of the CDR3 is TGTGCCAGTAGTCCCGGGGTGGACACTGAAGCTTTCTTT. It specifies CASSPGVDTEAFF.

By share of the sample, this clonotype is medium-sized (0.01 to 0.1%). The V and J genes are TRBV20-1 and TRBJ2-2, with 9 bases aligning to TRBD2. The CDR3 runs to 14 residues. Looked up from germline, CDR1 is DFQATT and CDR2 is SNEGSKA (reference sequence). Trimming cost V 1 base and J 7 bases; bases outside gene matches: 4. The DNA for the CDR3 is TGCAGTGCTAGAGTAGCGGGAGAGGTCGGGGAGCTGTTTTTT. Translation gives CSARVAGEVGELFF.